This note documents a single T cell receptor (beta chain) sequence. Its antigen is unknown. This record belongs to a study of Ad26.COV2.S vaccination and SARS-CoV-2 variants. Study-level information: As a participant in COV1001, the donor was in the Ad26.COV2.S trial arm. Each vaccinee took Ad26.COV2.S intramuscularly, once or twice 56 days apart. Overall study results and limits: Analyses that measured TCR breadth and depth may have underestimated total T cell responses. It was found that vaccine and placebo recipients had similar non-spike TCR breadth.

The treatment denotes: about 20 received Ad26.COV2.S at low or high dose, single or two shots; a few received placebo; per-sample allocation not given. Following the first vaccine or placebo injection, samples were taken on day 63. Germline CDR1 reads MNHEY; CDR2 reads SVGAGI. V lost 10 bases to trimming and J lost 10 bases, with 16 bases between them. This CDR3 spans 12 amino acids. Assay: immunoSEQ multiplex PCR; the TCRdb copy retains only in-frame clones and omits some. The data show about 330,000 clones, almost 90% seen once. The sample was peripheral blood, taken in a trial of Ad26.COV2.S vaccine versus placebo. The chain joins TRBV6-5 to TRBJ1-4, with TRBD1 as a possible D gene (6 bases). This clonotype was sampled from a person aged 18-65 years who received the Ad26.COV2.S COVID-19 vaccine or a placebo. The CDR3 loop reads CATQAGEGKLFF. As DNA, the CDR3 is TGTGCCACCCAAGCAGGGGAGGGAAAACTGTTTTTT.